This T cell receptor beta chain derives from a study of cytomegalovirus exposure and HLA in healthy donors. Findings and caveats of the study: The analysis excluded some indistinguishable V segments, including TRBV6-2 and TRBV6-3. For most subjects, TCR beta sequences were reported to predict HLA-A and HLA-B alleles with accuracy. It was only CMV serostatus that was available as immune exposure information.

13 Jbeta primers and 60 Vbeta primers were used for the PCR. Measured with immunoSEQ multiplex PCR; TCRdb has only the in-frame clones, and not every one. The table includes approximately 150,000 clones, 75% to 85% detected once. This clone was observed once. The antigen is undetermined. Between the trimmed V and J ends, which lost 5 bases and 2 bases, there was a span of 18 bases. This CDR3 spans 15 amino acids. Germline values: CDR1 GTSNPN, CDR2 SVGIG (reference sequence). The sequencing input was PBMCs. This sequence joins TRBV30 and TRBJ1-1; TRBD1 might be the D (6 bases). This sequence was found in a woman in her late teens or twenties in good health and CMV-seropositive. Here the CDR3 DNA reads TGTGCCTGGGGGGGGGCCAGTTCGACAAACACTGAAGCTTTCTTT. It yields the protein CAWGGASSTNTEAFF.